The rows below give T cell receptor beta chains drawn from one sample of a study of blood T cell repertoires in COVID-19. The table came from immunoSEQ multiplex PCR; TCRdb's copy has only in-frame clones and leaves some out. The sample records roughly 400,000 clones, approximately 89% being singletons. Sequencing was performed on PBMCs or T cells enriched from blood (not recorded which). These receptors came from a woman in her twenties or thirties who had recovered from COVID-19. Both conserved end residues are part of each CDR3.

j_gene	v_gene	CDR3aa
TRBJ1-1	TRBV5-1	CASSLRNRNTEAFF
TRBJ2-7	TRBV18	CASSPTGTDRYEQYF
TRBJ2-3	TRBV4-3	CASSQDPGQGTDTQYF
TRBJ2-2	TRBV11-2	CASSSSPSPSGELFF
TRBJ1-6	TRBV4-3	CASSQGRQGANNSPLHF
TRBJ1-2	TRBV21-1	CASSNSLDSYGYTF
TRBJ1-5	TRBV19	CASSPEGRSNQPQHF
TRBJ2-2	TRBV19	CASSSTYPPGELFF
TRBJ2-2	TRBV4-1	CASSQDTPGSLNTGELFF
TRBJ1-1	TRBV5-4	CASSLNGRNTEAFF
TRBJ1-1	TRBV11-1	CASSRFRGGNTEAFF
TRBJ2-7	TRBV3-1/TRBV3-2	CASSAGTLGYEQYF
TRBJ2-6	TRBV28	CASSLRAGPRVLTF
TRBJ1-1	TRBV10-3	CATAGTANTEAFF
TRBJ2-1	TRBV27	CASSLSTSGSLEQFF
TRBJ1-5	TRBV9	CASSVDLQPTSNQPQHF
TRBJ2-7	TRBV19	CASSKASGSYEQYF
TRBJ1-1	TRBV12-3/TRBV12-4	CASAPAGRGAFF
TRBJ2-1	TRBV11-2	CASSLEASGWILSSYNEQFF
TRBJ2-7	TRBV2	CASIREDVYEQYF
TRBJ2-1	TRBV6-5	CASSRAGDTNEQFF
TRBJ1-2	TRBV7-9	CASSPEGTGRYGYTF
TRBJ2-7	TRBV4-1	CASSQEWDTRSGEQYF
TRBJ2-1	TRBV27	CASSSPRGGAYNEQFF
TRBJ1-5	TRBV7-8	CASSSPLMAGSNQPQHF
TRBJ2-1	TRBV28	CASRELAGETNEQFF
TRBJ1-1	TRBV6-5	CASRWDRGMNTEAFF
TRBJ1-6	TRBV27	CASSLEPQGGSSYNSPLHF
TRBJ2-1	TRBV29-1	CSVLAGSSYNEQFF
TRBJ2-1	TRBV7-9	CASSSTGTSVGSANEQFF
TRBJ2-7	TRBV28	CVCGKEEQYF
TRBJ2-7	TRBV6-2/TRBV6-3	CASSGLAGIYEQYF
TRBJ2-4	TRBV18	CASSPPWSRVGNIQYF
TRBJ1-2	TRBV7-9	CASSLTGGRYNYGYTF
TRBJ2-2	TRBV9	CASSWGSGTGGDTGELFF
TRBJ2-5	TRBV6-5	CASSTSGGGTQYF
TRBJ2-5	TRBV28	CASSFQDRDETQYF
TRBJ1-5	TRBV2	CASSEVGATGEPQHF
TRBJ2-2	TRBV5-1	CASSSTVGQATNTGELFF
TRBJ2-2	TRBV27	CASSLAIRGLAENTGELFF
TRBJ2-1	TRBV7-2	CASSFDAAGHEQFF
TRBJ2-5	TRBV14	CASSPNYQETQYF
TRBJ2-7	TRBV7-9	CASGSHSYEQYF
TRBJ1-1	TRBV15	CATSRDLQGRTEAFF
TRBJ2-3	TRBV11-2	CASSLEGLPESTQYF
TRBJ1-1	TRBV5-1	CASSLSGFGSSSLYTEAFF
TRBJ1-2	TRBV30	CAWSARSGGYTF
TRBJ1-1	TRBV3-1/TRBV3-2	CASSQVQGTEAFF
TRBJ1-2	TRBV27	CASSPRWGLNYGYTF
TRBJ1-2	TRBV20-1	CSAGEVYGYTF
TRBJ2-7	TRBV7-3	CASITLGGYCEQYF
TRBJ2-7	TRBV5-4	CASSLGAGLGNYEQYF
TRBJ2-5	TRBV30	CACLRTSGRLGETQYF
TRBJ2-7	TRBV7-2	CASSSWGDAYEQYF